Shown below are 9 T cell receptor beta chains from a single sample sequenced in a study of early T cells in non-severe SARS-CoV-2 infection. Each CDR3 protein gets one entry after TCRdb re-called the 5' RACE reads with MiXCR. The table shows 57,000 or so distinct CDR3 sequences, with over 5% occurring only once. Sequencing was performed on whole blood. These receptors were collected from an adult who was a healthcare worker with PCR-confirmed SARS-CoV-2 infection or an uninfected control (not recorded which).

This clonotype was counted many times. Its ends do not fully match the called genes, so a read error is possible. This chain connects TRBV20-1 to TRBJ2-1, with 7 bases identical to TRBD1. Per germline, CDR1 DFQATT and CDR2 SNEGSKA (reference sequence). CDR3 length equals 13 residues. In nucleotides, the CDR3 is TGCAGTGCTCGAGACAGGGAATACAATGAGCAGTTCTTC. Its protein product is CSARDREYNEQFF.

This clonotype was detected many times. The rearrangement links TRBV6-5 to TRBJ1-2; weak D call: TRBD1 (5 bases). CDR3 length: 14 residues. CDR1 and CDR2 (germline): MNHEY, SVGAGI. Trimming removed 8 bases at V and 4 bases at J, with 17 bases between. The CDR3: CASLGAGVLYGYTF. CDR3 nucleotide sequence: TGTGCCAGCTTAGGGGCCGGCGTACTCTATGGCTACACCTTC.

This clonotype was observed at least ten times. V is TRBV11-2 and J is TRBJ2-3, with D possibly TRBD2 on 6 matching bases. Germline V CDR1 and CDR2: SGHAT, FQNNGV. Trimming took off 6 bases at V and 0 bases at J, with 10 bases between the two ends. The CDR3 has 14 amino acids. CDR3 sequence: CASRAGLSTDTQYF. Here the CDR3 DNA reads TGTGCCAGCAGGGCGGGACTCAGCACAGATACGCAGTATTTT.

The chain uses TRBV19 and TRBJ2-2, with no clear D. V lost 8 bases and J lost 1, with 5 bases in between. The CDR3 is 12 amino acids. Per the germline V gene, CDR1 is LNHDA and CDR2 is SQIVND (reference sequence). CDR3 residues: CASARNTGELFF. The CDR3 DNA sequence: TGTGCCAGTGCCAGGAACACCGGGGAGCTGTTTTTT. Full variable domain (outside the CDR3, taken from reference TRBV19 and TRBJ2-2): DGGITQSPKYLFRKEGQNVTLSCEQNLNHDAMYWYRQDPGQGLRLIYYSQIVNDFQKGDIAEGYSVSREKKESFPLTVTSAQKNPTAFYLCASARNTGELFFGEGSRLTVL.

In this sample, this clonotype turned up many times. The chain links TRBV19 to TRBJ1-5, with D perhaps matching TRBD1 (6 bases). V was cut by 8 bases and J by 8 bases, with 16 bases left in between. Germline V lookup: CDR1 LNHDA, CDR2 SQIVND (reference sequence). This CDR3 is 13 amino acids long. CDR3 sequence: CASGFGGAEPQHF. The CDR3 bases are TGTGCCAGTGGATTCGGGGGGGCCGAGCCCCAGCATTTT.

This clonotype was counted at least ten times. The chain combines TRBV5-5 with TRBJ2-5, with D unresolved. CDR3 length equals 13 residues. CDR1 and CDR2 from the germline V gene are SGHKS and YYEKEE (reference sequence). Trimming took 0 bases from V and 2 from J, leaving 5 bases between them. The CDR3 protein is CASSLEWQETQYF. The CDR3 bases are TGTGCCAGCAGCTTGGAATGGCAAGAGACCCAGTACTTC.

This clonotype was seen ten or more times. This sequence joins TRBV12-3 or TRBV12-4 and TRBJ2-1, with 9 bases lining up with TRBD2. This CDR3 comprises 15 residues. Trimming at V came to 1 base and at J to 6 bases, leaving 4 bases not matched to a gene. The CDR3 DNA reads TGTGCCAGCAGTTTAGAGACTAGCGGCCCCAATGAGCAGTTCTTC. It yields the protein CASSLETSGPNEQFF.

This chain connects TRBV20-1 to TRBJ2-3, with D tentatively TRBD2 (6 bases). Germline-derived CDR1 and CDR2 are DFQATT and SNEGSKA (reference sequence). Deletions cut 5 bases from V and 1 base from J, with 16 bases between. This CDR3 has 15 residues. DNA for the CDR3: TGCAGTGCTGGAGGCGGAGGCGGGGGCACAGATACGCAGTATTTT. This gives the protein CSAGGGGGGTDTQYF.

V is TRBV19 and J is TRBJ2-1; the D is unclear. In germline, CDR1 is LNHDA, CDR2 SQIVND (reference sequence). The CDR3 loop spans 15 amino acids. Trimming shortened V by 7 bases and J by 0 bases, and 13 bases separated the two germline ends. The CDR3 loop reads CASKPRRSSYNEQFF. DNA for the CDR3: TGTGCCAGTAAGCCGCGTCGAAGCTCCTACAATGAGCAGTTCTTC. Looking up the rest from reference TRBV19 and TRBJ2-1 gives the full variable domain: DGGITQSPKYLFRKEGQNVTLSCEQNLNHDAMYWYRQDPGQGLRLIYYSQIVNDFQKGDIAEGYSVSREKKESFPLTVTSAQKNPTAFYLCASKPRRSSYNEQFFGPGTRLTVL.